The sequence of this T cell receptor beta chain was determined in a study of blood T cell repertoires in COVID-19. As processed by the authors: It was from reference gene primer amplification that nucleated cell counts were estimated. Libraries were prepared by immunoSEQ multiplex PCR; TCRdb keeps only in-frame clonotypes and omits some of them. The V and J calls and the clone size are those of that table, but D and trimming were determined from the DNA. This sample yields 250,000 or so clones, of which around 90% are seen a single time; approximately 1.7% belongs to the top ten. The CDR3 sequence is 18 residues long.

The chain combines TRBV21-1 with TRBJ2-1; the table's D call of TRBD2 was not tested on the DNA. TRBV21-1 is noted as a pseudogene. This TCR was sampled from a woman between 45 and 60 years old who had recovered from COVID-19. Sequencing was performed on PBMCs or T cells enriched from blood (not recorded which). The CDR3 nucleotides are TGTGCCAGCAGCAAACCTCCCCCGACTAGCGGAACCTACAATGAGCAGTTCTTC. It translates to CASSKPPPTSGTYNEQFF.